One and the same sample provided the 29 T cell receptor beta chains below, sequenced in a study of OX40 agonist ivuxolimab in advanced cancers. Clones were sequenced by immunoSEQ multiplex PCR, and TCRdb holds only the in-frame ones, with some missing. The sample includes 14,000 or so clones, 82% of them seen just once. This sample comprised CD4+ or CD8+ T cells sorted from blood, obtained in a trial of the OX40 agonist ivuxolimab. The receptors stem from an adult with an advanced solid tumor such as melanoma, head and neck, liver or kidney cancer.

This chain joins TRBV27 and TRBJ1-5; the D gene is possibly TRBD1 (6 bases). CDR3 length: 14 residues. Per germline, CDR1 MNHEY and CDR2 SMNVEV (reference sequence). Between the trimmed V and J ends, which lost 3 bases and 3 bases, there was a span of 9 bases. The CDR3 nucleotides are TGTGCCAGCAGTTTGCGGGGGCACAATCAGCCCCAGCATTTT. Translated: CASSLRGHNQPQHF.

The chain has TRBV11-2 and TRBJ2-7; D ambiguous. Germline CDR1 reads SGHAT; CDR2 reads FQNNGV. The CDR3 length is 13 residues. The V end was cut by 5 bases, the J end by 5 bases, with 13 bases between. DNA for the CDR3: TGTGCCAGCAGCACACGGACGAGCGACGAGCAGTACTTC. Translation: CASSTRTSDEQYF.

This chain connects TRBV19 to TRBJ2-2, with 8 bases aligning to TRBD1. Germline CDR1 LNHDA, CDR2 SQIVND (reference sequence). The CDR3 sequence is 13 residues long. V was clipped by 5 bases and J by 6 bases; unmatched bases: 2. CDR3 bases: TGTGCCAGTAGTGCACAGGGGGCCGGGGAGCTGTTTTTT. Translating it yields CASSAQGAGELFF.

This sequence joins TRBV27 and TRBJ2-2; D gene unclear. V dropped 5 bases and J dropped 0 bases, with 16 bases sitting between them. The CDR3 runs 17 residues. Germline-derived CDR1 and CDR2 are MNHEY and SMNVEV (reference sequence). This CDR3 is CASSTTPGQSNTGELFF. The CDR3 nucleotides are TGTGCCAGCAGTACCACCCCCGGGCAGTCGAACACCGGGGAGCTGTTTTTT.

The rearrangement joins TRBV5-1 to TRBJ2-7; no clear D. The CDR3 has 12 amino acids. Trimming shortened V by 4 bases and J by 2 bases, and 7 bases separated the two germline ends. In germline, CDR1 is SGHRS, CDR2 YFSETQ. CDR3 sequence: CASSIDAYEQYF. CDR3 bases: TGCGCCAGCAGCATCGACGCCTACGAGCAGTACTTC.

CDR3 nucleotide sequence: TGTGCCAGTAGTATGGCTGATGGCTACACCTTC. Protein: CASSMADGYTF. The chain is built from TRBV19 and TRBJ1-2; D not certain. Looked up from germline, CDR1 is LNHDA and CDR2 is SQIVND (reference sequence). V was trimmed by 3 bases and J by 6 bases, leaving 5 bases between them. This CDR3 region has 11 residues. Combining the CDR3 with reference TRBV19 and TRBJ1-2 gives the whole variable domain DGGITQSPKYLFRKEGQNVTLSCEQNLNHDAMYWYRQDPGQGLRLIYYSQIVNDFQKGDIAEGYSVSREKKESFPLTVTSAQKNPTAFYLCASSMADGYTFGSGTRLTVV.

By sample fraction, this clone is medium-sized. The chain is built from TRBV19 and TRBJ2-3; 9 bases align to TRBD1. In germline, CDR1 is LNHDA, CDR2 SQIVND (reference sequence). This CDR3 is 16 amino acids long. CDR3 sequence reads: CATVGQGRGSTDTQYF. The CDR3 DNA follows: TGTGCTACCGTAGGACAGGGGCGGGGGAGCACAGATACGCAGTATTTT.

V is TRBV7-9 and J is TRBJ1-5, with D possibly matching TRBD1 (5 bases). V was shortened by 1 base and J by 3 bases, with 7 bases between the two germline ends. The CDR3 runs 14 residues. The germline V gene encodes CDR1 SEHNR and CDR2 FQNEAQ (reference sequence). Here the CDR3 DNA reads TGTGCCAGCAGCTTAGAGGGGACCAATCAGCCCCAGCATTTT. It translates to CASSLEGTNQPQHF.

In this sample, this clone turned up once. This chain joins TRBV12-5 and TRBJ2-6, with 7 bases identical to TRBD1. V dropped 1 base and J dropped 0; count of bases not matched to a gene: 3. Germline-derived CDR1 and CDR2 are LGHNT and FRNRAP. The CDR3 is 17 amino acids. For the CDR3, the DNA is TGTGCTAGTGGTTTGGGACAGGGACCCTCTGGGGCCAACGTCCTGACTTTC. It encodes CASGLGQGPSGANVLTF.

The chain's CDR3 is CASSLGGFAEAFF. The CDR3 region has the DNA TGTGCCAGCAGTTTAGGGGGTTTTGCTGAAGCTTTCTTT. This chain joins TRBV28 and TRBJ1-1; a weak D match, TRBD1 (5 bases). The CDR3 extends over 13 amino acids. V lost 2 bases and J 6 bases, leaving 10 bases between the germline ends. Germline CDR1 is MDHEN and CDR2 is SYDVKM.

In this sample, this clone is medium-sized (0.01 to 0.1%). The rearrangement uses TRBV2 and TRBJ1-2, with 7 bases lining up with TRBD1. CDR3 length: 16 amino acids. V shed 8 bases, J shed 5 bases, and the junction held 17 bases outside the gene matches. The germline CDR1 and CDR2 sequences are SNHLY and FYNNEI. CDR3 sequence: CASQAFFRGLQYGYTF. The CDR3 nucleotides are TGTGCCAGCCAGGCCTTTTTTAGGGGGCTCCAATATGGCTACACCTTC.

The V gene is TRBV6-4, the J gene TRBJ1-1; D remains unclear. The V end was cut by 6 bases, the J end by 4 bases, with 12 bases between. The germline gives CDR1 MRHNA, CDR2 SNTAGT. CDR3 length: 13 amino acids. The CDR3 loop is CASSGQPGTEAFF. CDR3 nucleotide sequence: TGTGCCAGCAGCGGCCAACCGGGCACTGAAGCTTTCTTT.

This sequence joins TRBV7-2 and TRBJ1-3; TRBD1 agrees at 7 bases. Germline-derived CDR1 and CDR2 are SGHTA and FQGNSA. V lost 4 bases, J lost 2 bases, and 5 bases stayed unmatched. CDR3 length equals 15 residues. CDR3 protein: CASSSDGTAGNTIYF. The DNA for the CDR3 is TGTGCCAGCAGCTCGGACGGGACAGCTGGAAACACCATATATTTT. Based on the CDR3 plus reference TRBV7-2 and TRBJ1-3, the full variable domain is GAGVSQSPSNKVTEKGKDVELRCDPISGHTALYWYRQSLGQGLEFLIYFQGNSAPDKSGLPSDRFSAERTGGSVSTLTIQRTQQEDSAVYLCASSSDGTAGNTIYFGEGSWLTVV.

The V and J genes are TRBV6-4 and TRBJ2-2; 10 bases are a match to TRBD1. The V gene end was trimmed by 5 bases and the J gene end by 2 bases; junction bases not matched to a gene: 2. From germline, CDR1 is MRHNA and CDR2 SNTAGT. This CDR3 is 15 amino acids long. CDR3 sequence (DNA): TGTGCCAGCAGTTTGACAGGGGGCAACACCGGGGAGCTGTTTTTT. Its translation is CASSLTGGNTGELFF.

The genes are TRBV28 and TRBJ2-1; no clear D. Trimming removed 2 bases from V and 9 bases from J, with 5 bases in between. The CDR3 consists of 11 residues. Germline V CDR1 and CDR2: MDHEN, SYDVKM. CDR3 region: CASSLGVEQFF. CDR3 nucleotides: TGTGCCAGCAGTTTAGGTGTTGAGCAGTTCTTC.

The chain joins TRBV6-5 to TRBJ2-7, with 7 nucleotides matching TRBD2. Per germline, CDR1 MNHEY and CDR2 SVGAGI. CDR3 length: 15 amino acids. V lost 2 bases to trimming and J lost 4 bases; unmatched junction nucleotides: 8. CDR3 in amino acids: CASSYRGLAAYEQYF. CDR3 bases: TGTGCCAGCAGTTACAGGGGCCTAGCGGCATACGAGCAGTACTTC.

The V and J genes are TRBV4-2 and TRBJ2-7, with D uncertain. Between the trimmed V and J ends, which lost 0 bases and 2 bases, there was a span of 8 bases. The CDR3 covers 14 residues. Germline CDR1 is LGHNA and CDR2 is YNFKEQ. The chain's CDR3 is CASSQEGLAYEQYF. The CDR3 region has the DNA TGTGCCAGCAGCCAAGAGGGGTTGGCCTACGAGCAGTACTTC.

The chain has TRBV28 and TRBJ1-1; 11 bases match TRBD1. V shed 2 bases, J shed 1 base, and the junction held 6 bases outside the gene matches. This CDR3 region has 17 residues. CDR1 MDHEN and CDR2 SYDVKM come from the germline V gene. The CDR3 coding sequence is TGTGCCAGCAGTTTACCCCGGACAGGGGGCCCGAACACTGAAGCTTTCTTT. Its protein is CASSLPRTGGPNTEAFF.

V usage is TRBV10-2 and J usage is TRBJ1-5; TRBD1 aligns across 7 bases. The CDR3 spans 14 residues. Germline V gives CDR1 WSHSY, CDR2 SAAADI. V lost 7 bases and J lost 3; bases outside the gene matches: 6. The CDR3, as DNA: TGCGCCAGCACCCAGGACAGGATCAATCAGCCCCAGCATTTT. Amino acid sequence: CASTQDRINQPQHF.

By proportion, this clone is medium-sized (0.01 to 0.1%). The J gene is TRBJ2-2, the V gene TRBV19, with TRBD2 matching 7 bases. Trimming removed 5 bases from V and 4 bases from J; junction bases left unmatched: 4. Per germline, CDR1 LNHDA and CDR2 SQIVND (reference sequence). The CDR3 sequence is 14 residues long. CDR3 protein: CASSPSGTTGELFF. DNA for the CDR3: TGTGCCAGTAGTCCCAGCGGGACCACCGGGGAGCTGTTTTTT.

V is TRBV9 and J is TRBJ1-3; D is unresolved. This CDR3 region has 14 residues. V lost 3 bases and J 0 bases, leaving 7 bases between the germline ends. Looked up from germline, CDR1 is SGDLS and CDR2 is YYNGEE. CDR3 nucleotides: TGTGCCAGCAGCGGTTTGGACTCTGGAAACACCATATATTTT. This gives the protein CASSGLDSGNTIYF.

CDR3 DNA sequence: TGTGCCAGCAGTGATACAGCCGGGGCCTACGAGCAGTACTTC. It encodes CASSDTAGAYEQYF. The V call is TRBV7-9, the J call TRBJ2-7; possibly TRBD2 for D (5 bases). This CDR3 comprises 14 residues. Germline values: CDR1 SEHNR, CDR2 FQNEAQ (reference sequence). The V gene lost 6 bases and the J gene lost 2 bases, with 14 bases spanning the gap.

The chain combines TRBV7-9 with TRBJ1-1, with D unresolved. Germline CDR1 SEHNR, CDR2 FQNEAQ (reference sequence). Trimming shortened V by 7 bases and J by 6 bases, and 15 bases separated the two germline ends. This CDR3 comprises 13 residues. In nucleotides, the CDR3 is TGTGCCAGCACCCCGAAGCCAGTCCCTGAAGCTTTCTTT. Its protein product is CASTPKPVPEAFF.

The chain links TRBV6-5 to TRBJ2-1; possible D gene TRBD1, 7 bases. The V end was cut by 7 bases, the J end by 10 bases, with 17 bases between. Germline V gene lookup returns CDR1 MNHEY and CDR2 SVGAGI. The CDR3 is 13 residues long. In DNA form, the CDR3 reads TGTGCCAGCACCTACTCTCAGGGGGGCGAGCAGTTCTTC. It yields the protein CASTYSQGGEQFF.

This chain links TRBV30 with TRBJ2-1, with TRBD2 matching over 8 bases. CDR3 length: 12 residues. Germline trimming cut 3 bases from V and 7 bases from J; bases unmatched to any gene: 2. The V gene's germline CDR1 is GTSNPN and CDR2 SVGIG (reference sequence). CDR3 DNA: TGTGCCTGGAGCGCGGGGGGAAATGAGCAGTTCTTC. Its translation is CAWSAGGNEQFF.

The rearrangement joins TRBV6-5 to TRBJ1-1; 8 bases fit TRBD1. V gave up 5 bases and J gave up 10 bases; unmatched junction bases: 12. This CDR3 contains 14 residues. The V gene's germline CDR1 is MNHEY and CDR2 SVGAGI. The CDR3 spells CASSTTGAKRAAFF. CDR3 in DNA: TGTGCCAGCAGTACGACAGGGGCCAAAAGGGCAGCTTTCTTT.

The gene calls are TRBV29-1 and TRBJ2-2; D possibly corresponds to TRBD2 (5 bases). CDR3 size: 12 residues. Germline loops: CDR1 SQVTM, CDR2 ANQGSEA. The ends were cut back, 5 bases at V and 6 bases at J, with 10 bases in the middle. The CDR3 here is CSVSLASGELFF. CDR3 coding DNA: TGCAGCGTTTCCCTAGCCTCCGGGGAGCTGTTTTTT.

The gene calls are TRBV27 and TRBJ2-5; no clear D. The CDR3 totals 10 residues. The V gene's germline CDR1 is MNHEY and CDR2 SMNVEV (reference sequence). The V end was cut by 3 bases, the J end by 6 bases, with 2 bases between. The CDR3 loop is CASSFKTQYF. CDR3 bases: TGTGCCAGCAGTTTTAAGACCCAGTACTTC.

The V gene is TRBV9, the J gene TRBJ2-5, with TRBD1 identical over 10 bases. V shed 1 base, J shed 3 bases, and the junction held 3 bases outside the gene matches. Germline V gene lookup returns CDR1 SGDLS and CDR2 YYNGEE. The CDR3 spans 15 residues. CDR3 region: CASSVSGTGEETQYF. CDR3 nucleotides: TGTGCCAGCAGCGTATCCGGGACAGGGGAAGAGACCCAGTACTTC.